This T cell receptor (beta chain) was observed in a study of vaccination effects on CD4 cells after COVID-19. Study background: Both early and late time points after vaccination provided samples from three convalescent patients. General study results and limits: Following vaccination, convalescents' spike-reactive clones were mostly new ones induced by the vaccine.

ViraFEST expansion of antigen-specific CD4+ T cells with viral peptide pools preceded sequencing. Isolation of CD4+ T cells took place after less than 12 days of culture. Infection dated between March and December 2020, before the Alpha, Beta and Delta variants reached the United States. Subjects were given two BNT162b2 or mRNA-1273 vaccine doses. Cultures used more than 1.5 million PBMC per well, 9 to 10 IU/ml IL-2 and around 9.7 ug/ml peptides. Cultures got half-medium changes with IL-2 on days 3 and 7. Regarding this clone: Its antigen remains unidentified. One junction end does not reproduce the germline sequence, and a read error may be involved.

Looked up from germline, CDR1 is SSHAT and CDR2 is FNYEAQ (reference sequence). The CDR3 spans 15 residues. Method: immunoSEQ multiplex PCR; TCRdb's copy keeps in-frame clones and lacks some. The sample records 14,000 or so clones, about 78% being singletons. The sample was CD4+ T cells from PBMCs cultured with SARS-CoV-2 spike peptides, taken after COVID-19 vaccination. The genes are TRBV7-7 and TRBJ2-6; maybe TRBD1 (6 bases). The receptor comes from a human donor who had a prior SARS-CoV-2 infection. This CDR3 is CASSPGTPGANVLTF. The CDR3, as DNA: TGTGCTAGCAGCCCCGGGACACCTGGGGCCAACGTCCTGACTTTC.